The source of this T cell receptor beta chain is a study of blood T cell repertoires in COVID-19. For the study at large: Sample material is recorded as cDNA or gDNA derived from T cells, B-cell-depleted T cells, or PBMCs.

This CDR3 is built from 14 residues. Germline V lookup: CDR1 LGHNA, CDR2 YNFKEQ. V was pared by 1 base and J by 7 bases, with 13 bases between. Assay: immunoSEQ multiplex PCR; the TCRdb copy retains only in-frame clones and omits some. The sample contains nearly 350,000 clones, about 83% of which appear only once. Sequencing was done on a sample of peripheral blood. The receptor's source is a man aged 25 to 40 with active or convalescent COVID-19. The chain is built from TRBV4-2 and TRBJ1-2, with D hard to call. The CDR3 sequence: CASSQGAEKSGYTF. The CDR3 bases are TGTGCCAGCAGCCAAGGGGCAGAGAAAAGTGGCTACACCTTC.